Below, 3 T cell receptor beta chains from the same sample are listed, as sequenced in a study of T cell responses to AZD1222 COVID-19 vaccine. Clones were sequenced by immunoSEQ multiplex PCR, and TCRdb holds only the in-frame ones, with some missing. The sample includes 110,000 or so clones, around 85% of them seen just once. Specimen: peripheral blood, collected on day 0 of AZD1222 vaccination. All receptors derive from an adult in good health.

The chain uses TRBV7-6 and TRBJ2-1; 13 positions match TRBD2. Germline assignment: CDR1 SGHVS and CDR2 FNYEAQ. The CDR3 extends over 15 amino acids. The junction had 4 bases not matched to a gene; V was cut back by 5 bases and J by 6 bases. Here the CDR3 reads CASSPGLAGSNEQFF. In DNA, the CDR3 is TGTGCCAGCAGCCCGGGACTAGCGGGGTCCAATGAGCAGTTCTTC.

This chain joins TRBV5-1 and TRBJ2-7; weak D call: TRBD2 (6 bases). Between the trimmed V and J ends, which lost 0 bases and 4 bases, there was a span of 17 bases. The germline gives CDR1 SGHRS, CDR2 YFSETQ. The CDR3 has 16 residues. CDR3 sequence: CASSLGWGLWGYEQYF. In nucleotides, the CDR3 is TGCGCCAGCAGCTTGGGGTGGGGACTGTGGGGGTACGAGCAGTACTTC.

This clone was recorded only once. V and J are TRBV6-5 and TRBJ1-3; 9 nucleotides align to TRBD1. V shed 2 bases, J shed 3 bases, and the junction held 5 bases outside the gene matches. The germline V gene encodes CDR1 MNHEY and CDR2 SVGAGI. The CDR3 runs to 16 residues. The CDR3 loop reads CASSYVSGQGGNTIYF. The CDR3 nucleotides are TGTGCCAGCAGTTACGTATCGGGACAGGGTGGAAACACCATATATTTT.